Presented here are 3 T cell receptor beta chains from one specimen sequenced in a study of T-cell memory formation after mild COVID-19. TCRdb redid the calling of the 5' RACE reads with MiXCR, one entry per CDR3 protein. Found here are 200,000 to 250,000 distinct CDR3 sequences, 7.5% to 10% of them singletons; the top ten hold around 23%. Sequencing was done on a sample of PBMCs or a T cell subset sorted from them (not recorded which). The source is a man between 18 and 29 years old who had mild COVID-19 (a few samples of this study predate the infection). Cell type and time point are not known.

The CDR3 DNA reads TGTGCCAGCGCCTTCCAGGACAGCAACGAGCAGTACTTC. Translating it yields CASAFQDSNEQYF. V gene TRBV27 combines with J gene TRBJ2-7; weak D call: TRBD1 (6 bases). This CDR3 is 13 amino acids long. V shed 8 bases and J shed 5 bases, with 16 bases lying between them. In germline, CDR1 is MNHEY, CDR2 SMNVEV (reference sequence).

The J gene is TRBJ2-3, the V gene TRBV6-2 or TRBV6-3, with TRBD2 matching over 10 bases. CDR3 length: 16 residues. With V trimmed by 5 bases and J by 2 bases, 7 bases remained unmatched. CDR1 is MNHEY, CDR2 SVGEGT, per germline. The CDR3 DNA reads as TGTGCCAGCAGTACGCCACTAGCGGGGTACACAGATACGCAGTATTTT. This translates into CASSTPLAGYTDTQYF.

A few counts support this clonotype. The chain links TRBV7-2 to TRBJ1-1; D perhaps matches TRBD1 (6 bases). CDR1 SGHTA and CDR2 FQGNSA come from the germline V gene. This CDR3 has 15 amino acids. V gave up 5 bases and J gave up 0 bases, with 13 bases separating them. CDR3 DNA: TGTGCCAGCAGCCAAGGGGGGCTCATGAACACTGAAGCTTTCTTT. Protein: CASSQGGLMNTEAFF.